The next 24 T cell receptor beta chains were all read from a single sample in a study of T cells in localized non-small cell lung cancer. Only in-frame clones appear in the TCRdb table, and some are missing; sequencing was by immunoSEQ multiplex PCR. Counted here are roughly 25,000 clones, more than 75% occurring once; the ten biggest clones make up approximately 6%. This sample comprised PBMCs, obtained before any cancer treatment. All receptors derive from a man aged 40-75 years with stage II lung adenocarcinoma.

The count of this clone is one. V gene TRBV5-1 combines with J gene TRBJ1-4, with D possibly TRBD1 on 5 matching bases. The germline gives CDR1 SGHRS, CDR2 YFSETQ. The CDR3 sequence is 16 residues long. The germline V and J ends were trimmed by 0 bases and 3 bases, with 12 bases remaining between them. The CDR3 coding sequence is TGCGCCAGCAGCTTGGACATTCAGGGCTCTAATGAAAAACTGTTTTTT. It specifies CASSLDIQGSNEKLFF.

The chain employs TRBV28 and TRBJ1-2; D not resolved. Looked up from germline, CDR1 is MDHEN and CDR2 is SYDVKM. Trimming removed 5 bases from V and 5 bases from J, with 15 bases in between. The CDR3 consists of 14 residues. In DNA form, the CDR3 reads TGTGCCAGCAGTCTTGAGACCCGTTCGTATGGCTACACCTTC. Protein product: CASSLETRSYGYTF.

The chain recombines TRBV9 with TRBJ2-1; no definite D call. CDR1 and CDR2 from the germline V gene are SGDLS and YYNGEE. Trimming removed 0 bases from V and 10 bases from J, with 14 bases in between. The CDR3 totals 14 residues. CDR3 DNA sequence: TGTGCCAGCAGCGTAGCTCGGACGGCCTGGGAGCAGTTCTTC. It encodes CASSVARTAWEQFF.

The rearrangement uses TRBV7-2 and TRBJ1-6; D call uncertain. Germline CDR1 reads SGHTA; CDR2 reads FQGNSA. This CDR3 contains 15 residues. Trimming pared 1 base from V and 8 bases from J, leaving 12 bases between. The CDR3 DNA reads TGTGCCAGCAGCTTAGATACCGGGGAATATTCACCCCTCCACTTT. As protein: CASSLDTGEYSPLHF.

V usage is TRBV5-1 and J usage is TRBJ2-1, with 7 bases fitting TRBD1. The germline V gene has CDR1 SGHRS and CDR2 YFSETQ. Losses at the gene ends were 4 bases for V and 1 base for J; bases not matched to a gene: 8. The CDR3 length is 16 residues. CDR3 nucleotides: TGCGCCAGCAGCATATCAGGGGGTGGGTCCTACAATGAGCAGTTCTTC. As protein: CASSISGGGSYNEQFF.

The chain carries TRBV18 and TRBJ2-7, with TRBD1 identical over 8 bases. Germline CDR1 reads KGHSH; CDR2 reads LQKENI. The V segment lost 3 bases and the J segment 3 bases; nucleotides outside the gene matches: 4. This CDR3 region has 14 residues. This chain's CDR3 is CASSPAGQDYEQYF. For the CDR3, the DNA is TGTGCCAGCTCACCTGCGGGACAGGACTACGAGCAGTACTTC.

This clone was counted once. V gene TRBV6-1 combines with J gene TRBJ1-5; D uncertain. The V and J ends lost 4 bases and 0 bases respectively, with 4 bases between them. The CDR3 consists of 13 residues. CDR1 is MNHNS, CDR2 SASEGT, per germline. CDR3 bases: TGTGCCAGCAGTGGGGATAGCAATCAGCCCCAGCATTTT. Its translation: CASSGDSNQPQHF.

The rearrangement links TRBV5-4 to TRBJ2-7; TRBD2 agrees at 8 bases. The CDR3 consists of 15 residues. CDR1 SGHNT and CDR2 YYREEE come from the germline V gene (reference sequence). V lost 4 bases, J lost 3 bases, and 9 bases stayed unmatched. CDR3 sequence: CASSPNSGTNYEQYF. CDR3 coding DNA: TGTGCCAGCAGCCCCAATAGCGGGACTAACTACGAGCAGTACTTC.

About this clone: This sample includes further DNA sequences coding for the same CDR3. The J gene is TRBJ2-5, the V gene TRBV10-3, with TRBD1 identical over 7 bases. The CDR3 runs to 13 residues. Germline CDR1 ENHRY, CDR2 SYGVKD. The V segment lost 6 bases and the J segment 2 bases; nucleotides outside the gene matches: 3. The CDR3 DNA reads TGTGCCATCAGGGGACAGCAGCAAGAGACCCAGTACTTC. The encoded protein is CAIRGQQQETQYF.

This clone was seen once. The chain employs TRBV19 and TRBJ1-4, with TRBD1 matching 8 bases. Germline CDR1 is LNHDA and CDR2 is SQIVND (reference sequence). V lost 4 bases to trimming and J lost 3 bases; unmatched junction nucleotides: 4. CDR3 length: 15 amino acids. CDR3 loop: CASSTQGAANEKLFF. CDR3 bases: TGTGCCAGTAGTACTCAGGGGGCGGCTAATGAAAAACTGTTTTTT.

V and J are TRBV19 and TRBJ1-1; 12 positions agree with TRBD1. The CDR3 totals 13 residues. The V segment lost 5 bases and the J segment 10 bases; nucleotides outside the gene matches: 5. The germline gives CDR1 LNHDA, CDR2 SQIVND (reference sequence). The CDR3 region has the DNA TGTGCCAGTAGTGCGCCGGGACAGGGGGCAGCTTTCTTT. Protein: CASSAPGQGAAFF.

V is TRBV14 and J is TRBJ2-7, with 7 bases matching TRBD1. The CDR3 totals 14 residues. V lost 2 bases, J lost 5 bases, and 6 bases stayed unmatched. Germline loops: CDR1 SGHDN, CDR2 FVKESK. The CDR3 DNA reads as TGTGCCAGCAGCCAACTAGGGGGCGGGCACGAGCAGTACTTC. Translation gives CASSQLGGGHEQYF. The whole variable domain, filled in from reference TRBV14 and TRBJ2-7, reads EAGVTQFPSHSVIEKGQTVTLRCDPISGHDNLYWYRRVMGKEIKFLLHFVKESKQDESGMPNNRFLAERTGGTYSTLKVQPAELEDSGVYFCASSQLGGGHEQYFGPGTRLTVT.

This rearrangement joins TRBV27 to TRBJ2-3, with no clear D. Per the germline V gene, CDR1 is MNHEY and CDR2 is SMNVEV (reference sequence). The germline V and J ends were trimmed by 7 bases and 2 bases, with 13 bases remaining between them. This CDR3 is 14 amino acids long. The CDR3 spells CASTLHGFTDTQYF. The CDR3 DNA reads TGTGCCAGCACCTTACACGGCTTCACAGATACGCAGTATTTT.

CDR3 bases: TGTGCCAGCAGCTTACTCGGGAGCGGAGAGACCCAGTACTTC. Translation gives CASSLLGSGETQYF. The V and J genes are TRBV7-9 and TRBJ2-5; tentative D call: TRBD2 (6 bases). Per germline, CDR1 SEHNR and CDR2 FQNEAQ (reference sequence). V lost 2 bases to trimming and J lost 4 bases, with 11 bases between them. This CDR3 contains 14 residues.

The rearrangement links TRBV7-2 to TRBJ1-2; D is ambiguous. This CDR3 is 14 amino acids long. Germline CDR1 is SGHTA and CDR2 is FQGNSA. V was trimmed by 5 bases and J by 8 bases, leaving 18 bases between them. CDR3 nucleotides: TGTGCCAGCAGCCCTCACCCCGGATCGGGCGGCTACACCTTC. Translated: CASSPHPGSGGYTF.

CDR3 loop: CASSLAGGHSYNEQFF. Written as DNA, the CDR3 is TGTGCCAGCAGCTTAGCAGGGGGTCACTCCTACAATGAGCAGTTCTTC. This chain uses TRBV7-2 with TRBJ2-1; maybe TRBD1 (6 bases). V was cut by 0 bases and J by 0 bases, with 9 bases left in between. In germline, CDR1 is SGHTA, CDR2 FQGNSA. The CDR3 extends over 16 amino acids.

The chain employs TRBV2 and TRBJ1-2; D call uncertain. CDR3 length equals 16 residues. The germline V gene has CDR1 SNHLY and CDR2 FYNNEI. V gave up 8 bases and J gave up 5 bases, with 24 bases separating them. The CDR3 DNA is TGTGCCAGCTCCATAGAGTATGACCCCGGGGAGTATGGCTACACCTTC. Translating gives CASSIEYDPGEYGYTF.

The chain carries TRBV2 and TRBJ2-3, with TRBD2 matching 10 bases. This CDR3 region has 17 residues. Per germline, CDR1 SNHLY and CDR2 FYNNEI. V lost 4 bases to trimming and J lost 8 bases; unmatched junction nucleotides: 15. In DNA, the CDR3 is TGTGCCAGCAGTGCCTTGGCTAGCGGGAGTGAAGGGGGTACGCAGTATTTT. Encoded protein: CASSALASGSEGGTQYF.

The rearrangement uses TRBV19 and TRBJ2-5; 7 bases are shared with TRBD2. This CDR3 has 13 residues. Per the germline V gene, CDR1 is LNHDA and CDR2 is SQIVND (reference sequence). V dropped 7 bases and J dropped 1; count of bases not matched to a gene: 3. The CDR3 bases are TGTGCCAGTACCCCGGGGGGCCAAGAGACCCAGTACTTC. Its translation: CASTPGGQETQYF.

This chain connects TRBV2 to TRBJ2-2, with 9 positions matching TRBD1. The CDR3 sequence is 15 residues long. CDR1 and CDR2 from the germline V gene are SNHLY and FYNNEI. V was clipped by 6 bases and J by 5 bases; unmatched bases: 7. CDR3 in DNA: TGTGCCAGCAGAGAACAGGGGGCTCGGACCGGGGAGCTGTTTTTT. Translated, it gives CASREQGARTGELFF.

This chain's CDR3 is CASSFPTSGEPLGGTDTQYF. DNA of the CDR3: TGTGCCAGCAGCTTTCCGACTAGCGGGGAACCCCTGGGGGGCACAGATACGCAGTATTTT. The chain carries TRBV7-8 and TRBJ2-3; 11 bases are shared with TRBD2. The CDR3 has 20 residues. Germline V lookup: CDR1 SGHVS, CDR2 FQNEAQ. Unmatched junction bases numbered 15, after V lost 3 bases and J lost 1 base.

V gene TRBV6-1 combines with J gene TRBJ2-1; D unresolved. CDR1 and CDR2 (germline): MNHNS, SASEGT. The germline V and J ends were trimmed by 1 base and 0 bases, with 13 bases remaining between them. This CDR3 region has 17 residues. CDR3 region: CASSEERLRSSYNEQFF. The DNA of the CDR3 is TGTGCCAGCAGTGAAGAAAGACTCCGTAGCTCCTACAATGAGCAGTTCTTC.

The chain joins TRBV6-1 to TRBJ1-1; D gene uncertain. The CDR3 is 11 amino acids. CDR1 and CDR2 (germline): MNHNS, SASEGT. Trimming removed 5 bases from V and 10 bases from J, with 11 bases in between. The CDR3 here is CASSLGIGAFF. CDR3 in DNA: TGTGCCAGCAGTTTGGGAATCGGAGCTTTCTTT.

CDR3 protein: CASRFGATGTEAFF. CDR3 nucleotides: TGTGCCAGCAGGTTTGGGGCTACGGGCACTGAAGCTTTCTTT. The J gene is TRBJ1-1, the V gene TRBV5-8; a possible D gene is TRBD1 (5 bases). V shed 5 bases and J shed 4 bases, with 15 bases lying between them. Germline V CDR1 and CDR2: SGHTS, YDEGEE. The CDR3 is 14 amino acids.